The sequence of this TCR beta chain was determined in a study of blood T cell repertoires in COVID-19. The overall study: Sites across the United States, Italy and Spain contributed samples from acute and convalescent COVID-19.

The participants were between about 18 and 90 years old and came from about two dozen US areas. Two negative PCRs, clearance, or symptom resolution had been documented for recovered Cohort 3 donors. Germline V gene data show CDR1 as SGHDT and CDR2 as YYEEEE. Between the trimmed V and J ends, which lost 4 bases and 8 bases, there was a span of 13 bases. CDR3 length equals 13 residues. Original analysis: Reference gene primer amplification gave estimated nucleated cell counts. Generated by immunoSEQ multiplex PCR, the TCRdb table keeps only in-frame clones and is missing some. V and J calls plus clone size are reproduced from that table; the DNA served to infer D and trimming. The table includes 310,000 or so clones, over 75% detected once.

The chain is built from TRBV5-6 and TRBJ1-5; D is uncertain. This receptor was identified in a woman between 40 and 50 years old who had recovered from COVID-19. Sequenced: PBMCs or T cells enriched from blood (not recorded which). The CDR3 sequence: CASSPGGSEPQHF. CDR3 nucleotides: TGTGCCAGCAGCCCGGGTGGATCCGAGCCCCAGCATTTT. Supplemented by reference TRBV5-6 and TRBJ1-5, the full variable domain reads DAGVTQSPTHLIKTRGQQVTLRCSPKSGHDTVSWYQQALGQGPQFIFQYYEEEERQRGNFPDRFSGHQFPNYSSELNVNALLLGDSALYLCASSPGGSEPQHFGDGTRLSIL.